This T cell receptor (beta chain) originates from a study of T cell responses to AZD1222 COVID-19 vaccine. Study summary: Pooled in the analysis were second doses at about 4 or about 12 weeks. Findings of the study overall: In a largely white British group with more females than males, clonal diversity was possibly underestimated.

Notes on this clone: Its target is not known.

CDR1 and CDR2 from the germline V gene are SQVTM and ANQGSEA. The CDR3 contains 16 residues. Trimming removed 1 base at V and 4 bases at J, with 17 bases between. Produced via immunoSEQ multiplex PCR; TCRdb's table is partial and in-frame only. The table lists roughly 190,000 clones, 80% to 95% of them singletons. The TCR comes from an adult in good health. The sample consisted of peripheral blood, taken on day 0 of AZD1222 vaccination. V is TRBV29-1 and J is TRBJ1-3; D is possibly TRBD1 (6 bases). This CDR3 is CSVEGQQGPRGNTIYF. The CDR3 coding sequence is TGCAGCGTTGAAGGCCAACAGGGACCGAGGGGAAACACCATATATTTT.